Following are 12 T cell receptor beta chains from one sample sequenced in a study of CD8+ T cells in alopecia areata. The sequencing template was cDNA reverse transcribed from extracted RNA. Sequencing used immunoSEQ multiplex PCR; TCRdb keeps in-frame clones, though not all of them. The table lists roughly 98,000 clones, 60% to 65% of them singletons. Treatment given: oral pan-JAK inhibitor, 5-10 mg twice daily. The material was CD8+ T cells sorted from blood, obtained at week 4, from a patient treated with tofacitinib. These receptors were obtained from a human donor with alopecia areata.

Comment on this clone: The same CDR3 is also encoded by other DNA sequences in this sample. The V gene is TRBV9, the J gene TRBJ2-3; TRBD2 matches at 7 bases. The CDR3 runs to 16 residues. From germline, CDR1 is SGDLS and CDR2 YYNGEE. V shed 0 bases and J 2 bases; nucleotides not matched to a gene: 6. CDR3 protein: CASSVASGGPTDTQYF. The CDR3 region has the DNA TGTGCCAGCAGCGTAGCGTCGGGAGGCCCCACAGATACGCAGTATTTT.

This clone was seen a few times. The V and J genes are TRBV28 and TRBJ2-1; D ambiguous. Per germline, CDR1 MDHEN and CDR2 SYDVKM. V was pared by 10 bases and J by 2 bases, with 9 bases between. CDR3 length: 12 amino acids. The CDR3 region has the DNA TGTGCCACCAGATTCGCCTACAATGAGCAGTTCTTC. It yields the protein CATRFAYNEQFF.

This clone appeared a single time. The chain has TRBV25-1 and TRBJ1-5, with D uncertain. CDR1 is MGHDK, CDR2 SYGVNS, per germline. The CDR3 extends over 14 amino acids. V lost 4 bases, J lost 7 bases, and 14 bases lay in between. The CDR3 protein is CASSVGLVGQPQHF. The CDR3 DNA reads TGTGCCAGCAGTGTGGGGTTGGTGGGCCAGCCCCAGCATTTT.

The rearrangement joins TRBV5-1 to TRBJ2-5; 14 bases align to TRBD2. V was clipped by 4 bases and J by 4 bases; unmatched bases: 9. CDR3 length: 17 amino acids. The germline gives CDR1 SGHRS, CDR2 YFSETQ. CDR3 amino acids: CASSDPTSGRARETQYF. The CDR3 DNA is TGCGCCAGCAGCGATCCGACTAGCGGGAGGGCCAGAGAGACCCAGTACTTC. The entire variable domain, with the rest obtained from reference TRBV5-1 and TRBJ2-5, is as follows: KAGVTQTPRYLIKTRGQQVTLSCSPISGHRSVSWYQQTPGQGLQFLFEYFSETQRNKGNFPGRFSGRQFSNSRSEMNVSTLELGDSALYLCASSDPTSGRARETQYFGPGTRLLVL.

CDR3 residues: CASSVGTDYGYTF. In DNA, the CDR3 is TGTGCCAGCAGCGTAGGAACAGACTATGGCTACACCTTC. This chain links TRBV9 with TRBJ1-2; D is unclear. From germline, CDR1 is SGDLS and CDR2 YYNGEE. Between the trimmed V and J ends, which lost 0 bases and 3 bases, there was a span of 6 bases. This CDR3 comprises 13 residues.

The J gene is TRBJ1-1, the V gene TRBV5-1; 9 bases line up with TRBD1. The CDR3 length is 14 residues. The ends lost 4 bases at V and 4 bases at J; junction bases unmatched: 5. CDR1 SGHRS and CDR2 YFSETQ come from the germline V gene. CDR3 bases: TGCGCCAGCAGCGCCGGACAGGGGATCACTGAAGCTTTCTTT. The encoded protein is CASSAGQGITEAFF.

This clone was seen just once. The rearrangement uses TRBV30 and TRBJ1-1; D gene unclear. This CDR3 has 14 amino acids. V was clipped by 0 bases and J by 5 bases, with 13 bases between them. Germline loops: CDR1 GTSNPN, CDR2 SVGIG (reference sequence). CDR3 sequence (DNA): TGTGCCTGGAGTGTTCCAGGACGTAGAACTGAAGCTTTCTTT. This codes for CAWSVPGRRTEAFF.

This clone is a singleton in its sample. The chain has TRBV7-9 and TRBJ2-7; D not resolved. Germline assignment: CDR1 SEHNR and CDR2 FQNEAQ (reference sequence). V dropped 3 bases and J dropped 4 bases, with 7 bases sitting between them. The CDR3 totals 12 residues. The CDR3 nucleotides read TGTGCCAGCAGCTTTGGAGTGTACGAGCAGTACTTC. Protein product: CASSFGVYEQYF.

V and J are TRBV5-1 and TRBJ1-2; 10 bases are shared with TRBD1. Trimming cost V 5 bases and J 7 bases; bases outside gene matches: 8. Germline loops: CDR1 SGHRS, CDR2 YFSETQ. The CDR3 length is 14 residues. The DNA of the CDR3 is TGCGCCAGCAGTCCCCCGGGACAGGGGCTTGGCTACACCTTC. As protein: CASSPPGQGLGYTF.

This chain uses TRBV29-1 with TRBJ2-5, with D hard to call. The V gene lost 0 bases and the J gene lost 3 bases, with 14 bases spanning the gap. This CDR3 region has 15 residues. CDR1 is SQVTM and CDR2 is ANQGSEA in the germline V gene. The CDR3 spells CSVEEDRVGKETQYF. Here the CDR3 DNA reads TGCAGCGTTGAAGAGGATAGGGTGGGAAAAGAGACCCAGTACTTC.

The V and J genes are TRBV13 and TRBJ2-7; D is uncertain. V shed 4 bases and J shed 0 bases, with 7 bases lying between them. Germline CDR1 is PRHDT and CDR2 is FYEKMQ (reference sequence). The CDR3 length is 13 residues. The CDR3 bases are TGTGCCAGCAGCTCAAGTCACTCCTACGAGCAGTACTTC. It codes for CASSSSHSYEQYF.

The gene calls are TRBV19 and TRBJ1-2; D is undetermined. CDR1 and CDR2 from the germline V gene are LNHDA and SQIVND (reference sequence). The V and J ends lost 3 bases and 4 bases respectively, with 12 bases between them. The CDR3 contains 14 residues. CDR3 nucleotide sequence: TGTGCCAGTAGTATGGCAGGTATTAGCTATGGCTACACCTTC. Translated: CASSMAGISYGYTF.